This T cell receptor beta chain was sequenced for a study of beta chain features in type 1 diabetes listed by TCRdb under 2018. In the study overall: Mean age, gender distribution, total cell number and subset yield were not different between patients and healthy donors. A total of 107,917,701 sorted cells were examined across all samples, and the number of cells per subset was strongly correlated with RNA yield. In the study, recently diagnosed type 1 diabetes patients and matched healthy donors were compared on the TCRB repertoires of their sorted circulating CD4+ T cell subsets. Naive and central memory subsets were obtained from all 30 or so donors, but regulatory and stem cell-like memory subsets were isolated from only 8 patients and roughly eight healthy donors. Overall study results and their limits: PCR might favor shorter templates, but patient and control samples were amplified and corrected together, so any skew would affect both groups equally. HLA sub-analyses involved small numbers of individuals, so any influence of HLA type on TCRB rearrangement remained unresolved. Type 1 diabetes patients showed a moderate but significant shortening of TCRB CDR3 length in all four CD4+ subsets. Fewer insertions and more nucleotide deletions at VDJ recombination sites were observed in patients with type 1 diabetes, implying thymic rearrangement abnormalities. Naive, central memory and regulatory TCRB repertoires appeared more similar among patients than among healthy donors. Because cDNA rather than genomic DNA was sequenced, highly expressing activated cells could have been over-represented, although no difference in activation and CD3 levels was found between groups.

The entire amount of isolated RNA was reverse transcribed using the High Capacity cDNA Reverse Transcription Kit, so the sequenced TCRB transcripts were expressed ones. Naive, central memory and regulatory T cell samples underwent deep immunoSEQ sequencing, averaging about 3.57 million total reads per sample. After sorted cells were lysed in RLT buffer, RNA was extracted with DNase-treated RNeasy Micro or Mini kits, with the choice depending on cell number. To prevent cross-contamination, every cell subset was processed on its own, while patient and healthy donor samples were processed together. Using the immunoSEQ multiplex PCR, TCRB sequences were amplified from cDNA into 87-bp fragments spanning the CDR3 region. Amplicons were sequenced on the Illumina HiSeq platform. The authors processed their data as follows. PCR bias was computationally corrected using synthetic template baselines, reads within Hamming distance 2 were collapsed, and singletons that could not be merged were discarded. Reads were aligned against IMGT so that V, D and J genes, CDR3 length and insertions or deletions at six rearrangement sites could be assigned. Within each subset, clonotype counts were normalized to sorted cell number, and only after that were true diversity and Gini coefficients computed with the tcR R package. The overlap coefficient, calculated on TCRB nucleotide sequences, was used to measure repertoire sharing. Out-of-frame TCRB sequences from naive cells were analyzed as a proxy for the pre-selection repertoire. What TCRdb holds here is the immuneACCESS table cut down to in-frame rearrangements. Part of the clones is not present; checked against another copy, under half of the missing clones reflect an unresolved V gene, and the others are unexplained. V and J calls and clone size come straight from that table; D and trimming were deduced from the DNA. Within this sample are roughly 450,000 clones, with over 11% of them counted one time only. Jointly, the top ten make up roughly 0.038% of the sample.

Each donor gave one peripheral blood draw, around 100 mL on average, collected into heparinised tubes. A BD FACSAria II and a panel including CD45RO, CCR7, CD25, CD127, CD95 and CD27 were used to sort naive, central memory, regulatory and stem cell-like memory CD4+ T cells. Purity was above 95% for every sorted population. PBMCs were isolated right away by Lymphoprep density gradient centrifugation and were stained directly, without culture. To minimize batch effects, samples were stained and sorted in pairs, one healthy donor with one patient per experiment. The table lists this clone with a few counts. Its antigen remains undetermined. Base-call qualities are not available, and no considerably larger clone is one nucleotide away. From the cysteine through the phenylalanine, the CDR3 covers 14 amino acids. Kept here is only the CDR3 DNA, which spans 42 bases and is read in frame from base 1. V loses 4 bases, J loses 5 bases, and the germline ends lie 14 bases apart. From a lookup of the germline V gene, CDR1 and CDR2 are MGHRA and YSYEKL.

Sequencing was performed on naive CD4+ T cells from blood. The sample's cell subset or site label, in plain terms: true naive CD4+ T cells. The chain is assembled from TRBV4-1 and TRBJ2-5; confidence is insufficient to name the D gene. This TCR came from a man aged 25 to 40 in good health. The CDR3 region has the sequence CASSPHGIVETQYF. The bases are TGCGCCAGCAGCCCCCACGGTATCGTGGAGACCCAGTACTTC.